This is a list of T cell receptor beta chains from one sample in a study of response to subunit inactivated influenza vaccine. TCRdb independently ran MiXCR on the RT-PCR reads; one entry per CDR3 protein. The sample holds under 500,000 distinct CDR3 sequences, roughly 9.7% seen once. The starting material was PBMCs from blood, obtained roughly 6 weeks after vaccination. The receptors derive from a man aged 50 to 59 who received an inactivated influenza vaccine. CDR3s leave out the opening cysteine and the closing phenylalanine or tryptophan. A D gene is named only where the DNA matches it firmly.

v_gene: TRBV7-9
d_gene: NA
CDR3aa: ASSLAGKGAF

v_gene: TRBV20-1
d_gene: NA
CDR3aa: SATQGFNQPQH

v_gene: TRBV20-1
d_gene: TRBD2
CDR3aa: SAISGTIHNEQF

v_gene: TRBV11-2
d_gene: TRBD1
CDR3aa: ASRRTGRQYEQY

v_gene: TRBV6-1
d_gene: NA
CDR3aa: ASRKAGGELF

v_gene: TRBV6-1
d_gene: NA
CDR3aa: ASSTPSAGANVLT

v_gene: TRBV4-1
d_gene: TRBD1
CDR3aa: ASSQTGTGVYEQY

v_gene: TRBV20-1
d_gene: NA
CDR3aa: CAPPGGLSNQPQH

v_gene: TRBV12-3/TRBV12-4
d_gene: NA
CDR3aa: ASSHSTGFPYEQY

v_gene: TRBV28
d_gene: TRBD2
CDR3aa: ASSGQTGTSGSYEQY